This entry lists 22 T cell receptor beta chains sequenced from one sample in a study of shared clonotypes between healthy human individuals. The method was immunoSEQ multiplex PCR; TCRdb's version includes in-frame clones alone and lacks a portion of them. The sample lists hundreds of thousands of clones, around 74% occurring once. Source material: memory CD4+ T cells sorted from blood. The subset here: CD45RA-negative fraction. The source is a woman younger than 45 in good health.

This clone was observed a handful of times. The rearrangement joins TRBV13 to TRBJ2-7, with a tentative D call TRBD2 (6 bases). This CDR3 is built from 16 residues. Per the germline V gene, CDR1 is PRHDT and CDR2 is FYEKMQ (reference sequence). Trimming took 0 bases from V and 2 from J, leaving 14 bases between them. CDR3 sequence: CASSLGTAGTAYEQYF. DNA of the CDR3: TGTGCCAGCAGCTTAGGTACGGCGGGAACGGCCTACGAGCAGTACTTC.

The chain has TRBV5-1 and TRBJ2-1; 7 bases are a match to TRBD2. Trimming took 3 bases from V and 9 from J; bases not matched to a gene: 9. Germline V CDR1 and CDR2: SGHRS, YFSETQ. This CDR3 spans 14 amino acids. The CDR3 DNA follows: TGCGCCAGCAGCTCCGGGACTACCCACGGTGAGCAGTTCTTC. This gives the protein CASSSGTTHGEQFF. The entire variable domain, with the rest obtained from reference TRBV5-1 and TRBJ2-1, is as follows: KAGVTQTPRYLIKTRGQQVTLSCSPISGHRSVSWYQQTPGQGLQFLFEYFSETQRNKGNFPGRFSGRQFSNSRSEMNVSTLELGDSALYLCASSSGTTHGEQFFGPGTRLTVL.

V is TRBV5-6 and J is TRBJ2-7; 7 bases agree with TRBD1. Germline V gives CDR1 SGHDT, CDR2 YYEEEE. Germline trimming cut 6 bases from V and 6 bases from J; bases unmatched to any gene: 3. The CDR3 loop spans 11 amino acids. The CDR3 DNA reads TGTGCCAGCAACAGGGGTTCCGAGCAGTACTTC. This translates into CASNRGSEQYF.

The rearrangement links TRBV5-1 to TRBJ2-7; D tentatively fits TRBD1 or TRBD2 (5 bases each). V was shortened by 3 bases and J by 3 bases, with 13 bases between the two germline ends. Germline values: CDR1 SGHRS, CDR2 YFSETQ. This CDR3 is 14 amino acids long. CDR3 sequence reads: CASSWAGGSYEQYF. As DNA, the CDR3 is TGCGCCAGCAGCTGGGCTGGGGGAAGCTACGAGCAGTACTTC.

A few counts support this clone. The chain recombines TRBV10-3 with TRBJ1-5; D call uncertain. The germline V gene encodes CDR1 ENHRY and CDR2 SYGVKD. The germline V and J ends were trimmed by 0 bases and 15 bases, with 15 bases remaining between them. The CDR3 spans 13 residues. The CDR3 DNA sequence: TGTGCCATCAGTGAGTCGAGTATTCAACCTCCGCATTTT. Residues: CAISESSIQPPHF.

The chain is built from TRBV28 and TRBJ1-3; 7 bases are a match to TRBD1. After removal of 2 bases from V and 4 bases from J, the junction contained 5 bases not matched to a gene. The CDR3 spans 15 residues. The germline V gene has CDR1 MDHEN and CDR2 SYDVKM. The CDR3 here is CASSLTQGKGNTIYF. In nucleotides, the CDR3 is TGTGCCAGCAGTTTAACACAGGGGAAGGGAAACACCATATATTTT.

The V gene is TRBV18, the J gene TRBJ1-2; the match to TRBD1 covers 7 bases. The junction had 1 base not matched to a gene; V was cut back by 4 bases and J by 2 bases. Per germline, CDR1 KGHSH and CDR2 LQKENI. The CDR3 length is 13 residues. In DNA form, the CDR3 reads TGTGCCAGCTCACGGGGACAGAACTATGGCTACACCTTC. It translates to CASSRGQNYGYTF.

This chain's CDR3 is CASSLWAGVTYGYTF. The CDR3 coding sequence is TGTGCCAGCAGCTTGTGGGCAGGGGTTACCTATGGCTACACCTTC. The chain has TRBV5-6 and TRBJ1-2, with D possibly being TRBD1 (6 bases). The CDR3 runs 15 residues. V lost 1 base, J lost 4 bases, and 14 bases lay in between. CDR1 is SGHDT, CDR2 YYEEEE, per germline.

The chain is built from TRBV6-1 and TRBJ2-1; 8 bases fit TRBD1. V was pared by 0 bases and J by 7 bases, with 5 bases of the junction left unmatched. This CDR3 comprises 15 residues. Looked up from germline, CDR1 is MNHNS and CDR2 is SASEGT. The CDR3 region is CASSEADRGWNEQFF. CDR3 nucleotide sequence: TGTGCCAGCAGTGAAGCTGACAGGGGATGGAATGAGCAGTTCTTC.

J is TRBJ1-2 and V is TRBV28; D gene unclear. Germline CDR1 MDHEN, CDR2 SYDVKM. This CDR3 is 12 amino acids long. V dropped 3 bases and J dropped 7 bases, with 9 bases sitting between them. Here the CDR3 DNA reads TGTGCCAGCAGTTTCCTTCCACTTGGCTACACCTTC. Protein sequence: CASSFLPLGYTF.

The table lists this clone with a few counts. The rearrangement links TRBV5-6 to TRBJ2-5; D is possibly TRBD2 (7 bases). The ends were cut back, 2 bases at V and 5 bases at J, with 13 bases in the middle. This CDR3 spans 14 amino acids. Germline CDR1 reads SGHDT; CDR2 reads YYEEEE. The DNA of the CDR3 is TGTGCCAGCAGCTTAGGGGGAGGGTCGGAGACCCAGTACTTC. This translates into CASSLGGGSETQYF. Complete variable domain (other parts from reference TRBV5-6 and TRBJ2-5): DAGVTQSPTHLIKTRGQQVTLRCSPKSGHDTVSWYQQALGQGPQFIFQYYEEEERQRGNFPDRFSGHQFPNYSSELNVNALLLGDSALYLCASSLGGGSETQYFGPGTRLLVL.

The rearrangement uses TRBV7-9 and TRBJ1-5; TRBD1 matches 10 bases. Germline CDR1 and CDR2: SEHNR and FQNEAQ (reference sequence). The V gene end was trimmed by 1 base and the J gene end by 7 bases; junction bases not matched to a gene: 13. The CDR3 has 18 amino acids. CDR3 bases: TGTGCCAGCAGCTTAGTTTATGGGGACAGGGGCGCAACACAGCCCCAGCATTTT. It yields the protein CASSLVYGDRGATQPQHF.

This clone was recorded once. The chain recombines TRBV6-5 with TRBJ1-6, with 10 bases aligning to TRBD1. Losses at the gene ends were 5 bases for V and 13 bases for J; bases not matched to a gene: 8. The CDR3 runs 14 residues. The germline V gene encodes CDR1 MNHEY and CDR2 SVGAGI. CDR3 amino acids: CASSPGQGLAPLHF. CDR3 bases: TGTGCCAGCAGTCCGGGACAGGGGCTGGCGCCCCTCCACTTT.

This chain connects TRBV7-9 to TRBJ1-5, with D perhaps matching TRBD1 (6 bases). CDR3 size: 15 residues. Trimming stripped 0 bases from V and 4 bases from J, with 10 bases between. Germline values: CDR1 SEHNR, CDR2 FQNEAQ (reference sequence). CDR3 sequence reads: CASSLADRHNQPQHF. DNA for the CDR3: TGTGCCAGCAGCTTAGCCGACAGGCATAATCAGCCCCAGCATTTT.

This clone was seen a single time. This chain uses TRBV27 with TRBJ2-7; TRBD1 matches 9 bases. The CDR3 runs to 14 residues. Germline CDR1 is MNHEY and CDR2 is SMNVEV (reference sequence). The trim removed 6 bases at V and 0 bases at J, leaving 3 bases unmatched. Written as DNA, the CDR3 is TGTGCCAGCAGATCGACAGGGGGCTCCTACGAGCAGTACTTC. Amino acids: CASRSTGGSYEQYF.

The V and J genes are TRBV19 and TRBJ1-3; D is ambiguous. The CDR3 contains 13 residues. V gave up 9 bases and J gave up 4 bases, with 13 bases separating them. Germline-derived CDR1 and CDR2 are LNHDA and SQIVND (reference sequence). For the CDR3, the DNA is TGTGCCAGCCAGGTCGGATCCGGAAACACCATATATTTT. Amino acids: CASQVGSGNTIYF.

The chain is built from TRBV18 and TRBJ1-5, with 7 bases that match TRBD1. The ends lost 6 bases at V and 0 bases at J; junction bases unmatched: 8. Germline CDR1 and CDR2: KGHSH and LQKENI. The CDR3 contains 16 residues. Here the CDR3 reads CASSPSTGNSNQPQHF. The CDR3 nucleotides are TGTGCCAGCTCCCCTTCGACAGGGAATAGCAATCAGCCCCAGCATTTT.

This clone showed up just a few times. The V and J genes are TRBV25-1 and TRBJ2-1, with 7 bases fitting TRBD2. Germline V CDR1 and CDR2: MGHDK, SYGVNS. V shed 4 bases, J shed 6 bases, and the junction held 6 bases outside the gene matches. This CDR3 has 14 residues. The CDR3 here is CASSGSREGNEQFF. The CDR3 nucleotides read TGTGCCAGCAGTGGGTCGAGGGAGGGCAATGAGCAGTTCTTC.

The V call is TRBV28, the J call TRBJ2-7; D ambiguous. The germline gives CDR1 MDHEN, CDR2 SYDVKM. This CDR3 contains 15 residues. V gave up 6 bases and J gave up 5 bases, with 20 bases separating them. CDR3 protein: CASSSTVSTVNEQYF. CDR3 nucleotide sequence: TGTGCCAGCAGCTCGACCGTGAGCACCGTCAACGAGCAGTACTTC.

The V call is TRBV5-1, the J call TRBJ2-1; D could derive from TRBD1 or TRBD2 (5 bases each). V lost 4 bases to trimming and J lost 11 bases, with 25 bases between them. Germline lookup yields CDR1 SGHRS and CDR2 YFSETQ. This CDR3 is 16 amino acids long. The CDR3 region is CASSPGPRETRTQQFF. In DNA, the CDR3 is TGCGCCAGCAGCCCGGGGCCACGCGAAACTAGGACTCAGCAGTTCTTC.

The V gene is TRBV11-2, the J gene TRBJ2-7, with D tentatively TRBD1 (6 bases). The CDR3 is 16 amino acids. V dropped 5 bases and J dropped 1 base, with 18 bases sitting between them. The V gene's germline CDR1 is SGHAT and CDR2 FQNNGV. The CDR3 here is CASSITGSLGSYEQYF. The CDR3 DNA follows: TGTGCCAGCAGCATAACAGGGAGCCTGGGGTCCTACGAGCAGTACTTC.

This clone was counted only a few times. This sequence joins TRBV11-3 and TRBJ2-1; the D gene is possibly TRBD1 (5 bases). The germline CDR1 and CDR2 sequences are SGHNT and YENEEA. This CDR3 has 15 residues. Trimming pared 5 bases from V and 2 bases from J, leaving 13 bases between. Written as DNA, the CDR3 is TGTGCCAGCAGCCCCGACAGAGTCCCCTACAATGAGCAGTTCTTC. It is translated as CASSPDRVPYNEQFF.